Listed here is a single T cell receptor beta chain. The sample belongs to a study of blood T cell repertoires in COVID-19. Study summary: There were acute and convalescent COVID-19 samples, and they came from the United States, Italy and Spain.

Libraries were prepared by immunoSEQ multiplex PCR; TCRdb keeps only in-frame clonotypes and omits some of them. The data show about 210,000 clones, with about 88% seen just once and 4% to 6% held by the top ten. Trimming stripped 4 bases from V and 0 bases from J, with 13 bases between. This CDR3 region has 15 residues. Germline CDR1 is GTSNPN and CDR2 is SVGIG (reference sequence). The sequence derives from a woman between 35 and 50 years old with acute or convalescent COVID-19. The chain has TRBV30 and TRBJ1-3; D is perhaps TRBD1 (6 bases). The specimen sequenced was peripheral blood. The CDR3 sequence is CAWMNRQDSGNTIYF. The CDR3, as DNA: TGTGCCTGGATGAACCGACAGGACTCTGGAAACACCATATATTTT.